Listed below are T cell receptor beta chains from one sample, sequenced in a study of T cell changes during pregnancy in multiple sclerosis. TCRdb keeps only in-frame clones here, not all; method: immunoSEQ multiplex PCR. Of about 54,000 clones listed, 75% to 95% are singletons. This sample comprised peripheral blood, obtained after pregnancy. These receptors were taken from a female donor in good health, enrolled as a control in a pregnancy study. The CDR3 runs from the conserved cysteine through the conserved F or W. The order of the fields is clone size, V gene, J gene, CDR3 protein. A clone size is listed for some rows: how often the clone was seen (once, few, many), or a class if it is expanded.

clone size: -
V gene: TRBV27
J gene: TRBJ2-5
CDR3 protein: CASRINGGRQETQYF

clone size: -
V gene: TRBV6-1
J gene: TRBJ1-5
CDR3 protein: CASSEGERNQPQHF

clone size: few
V gene: TRBV6-1
J gene: TRBJ1-1
CDR3 protein: CASRGTGLMNTEAFF

clone size: few
V gene: TRBV6-5
J gene: TRBJ1-2
CDR3 protein: CASSSTRQKTF

clone size: -
V gene: TRBV19
J gene: TRBJ2-7
CDR3 protein: CASGQGTYEQYF

clone size: once
V gene: TRBV9
J gene: TRBJ2-3
CDR3 protein: CASNARGTTDTQYF

clone size: -
V gene: TRBV18
J gene: TRBJ2-1
CDR3 protein: CASSLFGQGTYNEQFF

clone size: -
V gene: TRBV10-2
J gene: TRBJ2-7
CDR3 protein: CASARYREGHEQYF

clone size: -
V gene: TRBV11-2
J gene: TRBJ2-5
CDR3 protein: CASSPGSTGSETQYF

clone size: -
V gene: TRBV7-9
J gene: TRBJ2-7
CDR3 protein: CASSLVPGGYEQYF

clone size: once
V gene: TRBV5-1
J gene: TRBJ1-5
CDR3 protein: CASSLRGDQPQHF

clone size: -
V gene: TRBV9
J gene: TRBJ1-2
CDR3 protein: CASSGTRGNRERVNGYTF

clone size: -
V gene: TRBV5-5
J gene: TRBJ1-5
CDR3 protein: CASSGGQIVQNQPQHF

clone size: -
V gene: TRBV18
J gene: TRBJ2-1
CDR3 protein: CASSQGQVTYNEQFF

clone size: -
V gene: TRBV11-2
J gene: TRBJ1-5
CDR3 protein: CASSLEVGQPQHF

clone size: -
V gene: TRBV30
J gene: TRBJ2-1
CDR3 protein: CAWSGQGFDEQFF

clone size: -
V gene: TRBV5-6
J gene: TRBJ1-1
CDR3 protein: CASHTGFGTEAFF

clone size: -
V gene: TRBV11-2
J gene: TRBJ1-5
CDR3 protein: CASSLDSGFNQPQHF

clone size: -
V gene: TRBV28
J gene: TRBJ1-6
CDR3 protein: CASRRTGYNSPLHF

clone size: -
V gene: TRBV5-4
J gene: TRBJ2-7
CDR3 protein: CASSFPSPYGGRAREQYF

clone size: -
V gene: TRBV28
J gene: TRBJ1-6
CDR3 protein: CASSLLGGRANSPLHF

clone size: few
V gene: TRBV14
J gene: TRBJ1-1
CDR3 protein: CASSQGPGRHEAFF

clone size: once
V gene: TRBV2
J gene: TRBJ1-5
CDR3 protein: CASSDKLRGAQPQHF

clone size: -
V gene: TRBV5-1
J gene: TRBJ2-7
CDR3 protein: CASSSSGTETNEQYF

clone size: -
V gene: TRBV15
J gene: TRBJ2-1
CDR3 protein: CATSRDWSGPDNEQFF

clone size: -
V gene: TRBV27
J gene: TRBJ2-7
CDR3 protein: CASSSNSGGGYEQYF

clone size: -
V gene: TRBV30
J gene: TRBJ2-5
CDR3 protein: CAWSTGLEETQYF

clone size: -
V gene: TRBV5-4
J gene: TRBJ2-1
CDR3 protein: CASSFAPSSSNEQFF

clone size: -
V gene: TRBV5-1
J gene: TRBJ1-1
CDR3 protein: CASSFGGTALMNTEAFF

clone size: -
V gene: TRBV6-4
J gene: TRBJ2-1
CDR3 protein: CASSDGTGEQNEQFF

clone size: -
V gene: TRBV28
J gene: TRBJ2-1
CDR3 protein: CASSQDSARKQFF

clone size: -
V gene: TRBV30
J gene: TRBJ1-5
CDR3 protein: CAWSSGTFNQPQHF

clone size: -
V gene: TRBV5-5
J gene: TRBJ2-7
CDR3 protein: CASSLQGSYEQYF

clone size: -
V gene: TRBV28
J gene: TRBJ1-2
CDR3 protein: CASSFRSRAGYGYTF

clone size: -
V gene: TRBV7-2
J gene: TRBJ1-1
CDR3 protein: CASSKQRNTEAFF

clone size: -
V gene: TRBV25-1
J gene: TRBJ1-2
CDR3 protein: CASSDRADYGYTF

clone size: -
V gene: TRBV19
J gene: TRBJ2-3
CDR3 protein: CASSVGQGGPDTQYF

clone size: -
V gene: TRBV6-1
J gene: TRBJ2-1
CDR3 protein: CASKYETGNYNEQFF

clone size: -
V gene: TRBV7-2
J gene: TRBJ1-2
CDR3 protein: CASSLEGPGYGYTF

clone size: -
V gene: TRBV7-8
J gene: TRBJ1-5
CDR3 protein: CASSLMGGRNQPQHF